The 20 T cell receptor beta chains below come from one sample, sequenced in a study of blood T cell repertoires in COVID-19. This table comes from immunoSEQ multiplex PCR, and its TCRdb copy is limited to in-frame clones, with some not included. Altogether roughly 130,000 clones are present, under 85% being singletons, with the ten largest covering 9% to 15%. Sequenced material: peripheral blood. These receptors originate from a woman in her fifties or sixties with acute or convalescent COVID-19.

The rearrangement uses TRBV9 and TRBJ2-1; a weak D match, TRBD2 (6 bases). Deletions cut 0 bases from V and 7 bases from J, with 17 bases between. The CDR3 totals 16 residues. CDR1 and CDR2 (germline): SGDLS, YYNGEE. The chain's CDR3 is CASSVVRGGTRNEQFF. The CDR3 nucleotides read TGTGCCAGCAGCGTAGTAAGGGGCGGGACTCGGAATGAGCAGTTCTTC.

This sequence joins TRBV27 and TRBJ2-4; 11 bases match TRBD1. The CDR3 runs to 15 residues. V dropped 6 bases and J dropped 2; count of bases not matched to a gene: 3. The V gene's germline CDR1 is MNHEY and CDR2 SMNVEV (reference sequence). The CDR3 loop is CASRGTGGTKNIQYF. The CDR3 nucleotides read TGTGCCAGCAGGGGGACAGGGGGGACCAAAAACATTCAGTACTTC.

In DNA form, the CDR3 reads TGTGCCAGCAGCCTAAGCGGGGGGGCCGCCGGGGAGCTGTTTTTT. Protein product: CASSLSGGAAGELFF. V usage is TRBV7-9 and J usage is TRBJ2-2; TRBD2 aligns across 10 bases. V was pared by 5 bases and J by 6 bases, with 6 bases of the junction left unmatched. CDR1 SEHNR and CDR2 FQNEAQ come from the germline V gene (reference sequence). The CDR3 is 15 residues long.

This chain joins TRBV25-1 and TRBJ1-4, with TRBD1 matching 7 bases. Germline values: CDR1 MGHDK, CDR2 SYGVNS. The CDR3 has 15 amino acids. V lost 3 bases to trimming and J lost 6 bases; unmatched junction nucleotides: 7. DNA for the CDR3: TGTGCCAGCAGTGATGGACAGGCTTTTTATGAAAAACTGTTTTTT. Amino acids: CASSDGQAFYEKLFF.

This rearrangement joins TRBV11-3 to TRBJ1-1; D not resolved. CDR1 and CDR2 (germline): SGHNT, YENEEA. This CDR3 comprises 14 residues. With 4 bases removed from V and 0 bases from J, the gap between germline ends came to 9 bases. The CDR3 sequence: CASSSGGMNTEAFF. CDR3 DNA sequence: TGTGCCAGCAGCTCCGGCGGGATGAACACTGAAGCTTTCTTT.

The rearrangement joins TRBV3-1 (or the pseudogene TRBV3-2) to TRBJ1-5; D remains ambiguous. With 6 bases removed from V and 4 bases from J, the gap between germline ends came to 10 bases. The CDR3 spans 13 residues. The germline V gene encodes CDR1 LGHDT and CDR2 YNNKEL (reference sequence). The CDR3 is CASRAGQNQPQHF. The CDR3 coding sequence is TGTGCCAGCAGGGCAGGTCAGAATCAGCCCCAGCATTTT.

This clone was recorded once. The rearrangement uses TRBV19 and TRBJ1-2; D perhaps matches TRBD1 (5 bases). This CDR3 comprises 13 residues. Deletions cut 5 bases from V and 2 bases from J, with 9 bases between. Per germline, CDR1 LNHDA and CDR2 SQIVND (reference sequence). This chain's CDR3 is CASSGRQNYGYTF. The CDR3 coding sequence is TGTGCCAGTAGTGGTAGACAGAACTATGGCTACACCTTC. Drawing the rest from reference TRBV19 and TRBJ1-2, the complete variable domain is DGGITQSPKYLFRKEGQNVTLSCEQNLNHDAMYWYRQDPGQGLRLIYYSQIVNDFQKGDIAEGYSVSREKKESFPLTVTSAQKNPTAFYLCASSGRQNYGYTFGSGTRLTVV.

The rearrangement uses TRBV10-3 and TRBJ2-3; perhaps TRBD2 as D (6 bases). V lost 4 bases and J lost 2, with 13 bases in between. The CDR3 sequence is 15 residues long. Germline CDR1 ENHRY, CDR2 SYGVKD. CDR3 region: CAISGKEGITDTQYF. CDR3 DNA sequence: TGTGCCATCAGTGGAAAGGAGGGGATCACAGATACGCAGTATTTT.

V gene TRBV29-1 combines with J gene TRBJ1-2, with D unclear. The V end was cut by 8 bases, the J end by 2 bases, with 12 bases between. This CDR3 contains 12 residues. Germline V gives CDR1 SQVTM, CDR2 ANQGSEA. The CDR3 DNA follows: TGCAGCTCTACGGCAGGAAACTATGGCTACACCTTC. Its protein product is CSSTAGNYGYTF.

The rearrangement uses TRBV10-1 and TRBJ2-3, with 7 bases that match TRBD1. Trimming removed 10 bases from V and 5 bases from J; junction bases left unmatched: 9. The CDR3 loop spans 13 amino acids. Germline loops: CDR1 WNHNN, CDR2 SYGVQD (reference sequence). CDR3 bases: TGCGCCACCCAGGGAAGACAGGGAGATACGCAGTATTTT. Protein sequence: CATQGRQGDTQYF.

V is TRBV19 and J is TRBJ1-1; a possible D gene is TRBD1 (5 bases). The CDR3 consists of 13 residues. The germline gives CDR1 LNHDA, CDR2 SQIVND (reference sequence). V gave up 2 bases and J gave up 5 bases, with 9 bases separating them. CDR3 nucleotides: TGTGCCAGTAGTATAATGGGGGGGACTGAAGCTTTCTTT. It encodes CASSIMGGTEAFF.

This chain joins TRBV2 and TRBJ2-2; TRBD2 agrees at 9 bases. The CDR3 length is 13 residues. CDR1 is SNHLY and CDR2 is FYNNEI in the germline V gene. The CDR3 here is CAAGGANTGELFF. CDR3 DNA: TGTGCAGCGGGGGGCGCGAACACCGGGGAGCTGTTTTTT.

This chain connects TRBV4-1 to TRBJ2-5; TRBD1 matches 8 bases. Unmatched junction bases numbered 9, after V lost 6 bases and J lost 3 bases. From germline, CDR1 is MGHRA and CDR2 YSYEKL. There are 15 residues in the CDR3. The CDR3 coding sequence is TGCGCCAGCAGTCACGGACAGGGAGAAAAAGAGACCCAGTACTTC. It is translated as CASSHGQGEKETQYF.

This clone was found a few times. The chain joins TRBV10-1 to TRBJ1-5; D is unresolved. The germline V gene has CDR1 WNHNN and CDR2 SYGVQD (reference sequence). The CDR3 length is 12 residues. Trimming stripped 3 bases from V and 7 bases from J, with 7 bases between. In DNA form, the CDR3 reads TGCGCCAGCAGTGAAATGGGCCAGCCCCAGCATTTT. Translated, it gives CASSEMGQPQHF.

The chain joins TRBV5-1 to TRBJ2-2; no clear D. The CDR3 is 13 amino acids. Germline V lookup: CDR1 SGHRS, CDR2 YFSETQ. V gave up 2 bases and J gave up 3 bases, with 5 bases separating them. In DNA form, the CDR3 reads TGCGCCAGCAGCTTTGAGTACACCGGGGAGCTGTTTTTT. Protein: CASSFEYTGELFF.

The chain carries TRBV6-2 or TRBV6-3 and TRBJ1-1, with 8 bases lining up with TRBD1. This CDR3 has 17 amino acids. V lost 2 bases to trimming and J lost 0 bases; unmatched junction nucleotides: 8. Germline CDR1 MNHEY, CDR2 SVGEGT. Here the CDR3 DNA reads TGTGCCAGCAGTTACCCCGGACAGGGTAGTGTGAACACTGAAGCTTTCTTT. Translating it yields CASSYPGQGSVNTEAFF.

V is TRBV18 and J is TRBJ1-2; tentative D call: TRBD1 (6 bases). The germline CDR1 and CDR2 sequences are KGHSH and LQKENI. The CDR3 totals 13 residues. V dropped 4 bases and J dropped 8 bases, with 14 bases sitting between them. The CDR3 DNA sequence: TGTGCCAGCTCACTGAACAGGGACAACGGCTACACCTTC. This translates into CASSLNRDNGYTF. The complete variable domain, with remaining parts taken from reference TRBV18 and TRBJ1-2, reads NAGVMQNPRHLVRRRGQEARLRCSPMKGHSHVYWYRQLPEEGLKFMVYLQKENIIDESGMPKERFSAEFPKEGPSILRIQQVVRGDSAAYFCASSLNRDNGYTFGSGTRLTVV.

This chain joins TRBV5-1 and TRBJ2-5, with a tentative D call TRBD1 (6 bases). Trimming shortened V by 1 base and J by 5 bases, and 15 bases separated the two germline ends. CDR3 length: 15 residues. Germline V gene sequence: CDR1 SGHRS, CDR2 YFSETQ. CDR3 in DNA: TGCGCCAGCAGCTTGATGCCAGGGGAAGGGGAGACCCAGTACTTC. It translates to CASSLMPGEGETQYF.

This clone appeared a few times. V gene TRBV7-8 combines with J gene TRBJ1-1; D unresolved. Trimming shortened V by 1 base and J by 5 bases, and 11 bases separated the two germline ends. The length of the CDR3 is 14 residues. From germline, CDR1 is SGHVS and CDR2 FQNEAQ. The CDR3 loop reads CASSLVVTRTEAFF. In DNA, the CDR3 is TGTGCCAGCAGCTTAGTCGTGACGAGGACTGAAGCTTTCTTT.

As regards this clone: Other DNA sequences of this sample code for an identical CDR3. CDR3 nucleotides: TGTGCCAGCAGCCAAGACAGGCGTGGCTACACCTTC. It translates to CASSQDRRGYTF. The chain joins TRBV4-2 to TRBJ1-2, with D hard to call. This CDR3 is 12 amino acids long. V dropped 0 bases and J dropped 7 bases, with 6 bases sitting between them. The V gene's germline CDR1 is LGHNA and CDR2 YNFKEQ.